Below are 2 T cell receptor beta chains sequenced from a single sample in a study of radiotherapy plus CTLA-4 blockade in lung cancer. Clones were read by immunoSEQ multiplex PCR, and TCRdb kept only the in-frame ones, dropping some. The sample contains about 90,000 clones, 72% of which appear only once. This material consisted of peripheral blood, taken from a patient treated with radiotherapy plus ipilimumab. The source is a human donor with non-small cell lung cancer that progressed on radiotherapy plus ipilimumab.

The CDR3 loop reads CASSVISGGDNEQFF. In nucleotides, the CDR3 is TGTGCCAGCAGCGTAATTAGCGGGGGGGACAATGAGCAGTTCTTC. The chain is built from TRBV9 and TRBJ2-1, with 11 bases aligning to TRBD2. The CDR3 loop spans 15 amino acids. Trimming cost V 1 base and J 5 bases; bases outside gene matches: 2. Germline lookup yields CDR1 SGDLS and CDR2 YYNGEE. The entire variable domain, with the rest obtained from reference TRBV9 and TRBJ2-1, is as follows: DSGVTQTPKHLITATGQRVTLRCSPRSGDLSVYWYQQSLDQGLQFLIQYYNGEERAKGNILERFSAQQFPDLHSELNLSSLELGDSALYFCASSVISGGDNEQFFGPGTRLTVL.

This rearrangement joins TRBV5-1 to TRBJ2-3; D uncertain. V was pared by 4 bases and J by 1 base, with 10 bases between. Germline V gene lookup returns CDR1 SGHRS and CDR2 YFSETQ. This CDR3 region has 14 residues. The CDR3 loop is CASSPSPGTDTQYF. The CDR3 region has the DNA TGCGCCAGCAGCCCCTCGCCCGGCACAGATACGCAGTATTTT.